The clone carrying this TCR beta chain has just a few counts. The target antigen is unknown. Germline assignment: CDR1 SEHNR and CDR2 FQNEAQ (reference sequence). V was cut by 5 bases and J by 2 bases, with 15 bases left in between. The CDR3 covers 15 residues. A CD45RA-negative memory subset and a CD45RA+ naive subset were separated from the CD4+ cells. Method: immunoSEQ multiplex PCR; TCRdb's copy keeps in-frame clones and lacks some. In the table there are roughly 760,000 clones, 74% of which are singletons. This sample is part of a study of shared clonotypes between healthy human individuals. The study's findings and limits: Several donors held around 5% of naive CD4 clonotypes in common.

The V call is TRBV7-9, the J call TRBJ1-1; possibly TRBD1 for D (6 bases). This TCR derives from a woman under 40 in good health. Material: memory CD4+ T cells sorted from blood. Subset reported: CD45RA-negative fraction. The chain's CDR3 is CASSERQAINTEAFF. CDR3 nucleotide sequence: TGTGCCAGCAGCGAACGACAGGCAATAAACACTGAAGCTTTCTTT.